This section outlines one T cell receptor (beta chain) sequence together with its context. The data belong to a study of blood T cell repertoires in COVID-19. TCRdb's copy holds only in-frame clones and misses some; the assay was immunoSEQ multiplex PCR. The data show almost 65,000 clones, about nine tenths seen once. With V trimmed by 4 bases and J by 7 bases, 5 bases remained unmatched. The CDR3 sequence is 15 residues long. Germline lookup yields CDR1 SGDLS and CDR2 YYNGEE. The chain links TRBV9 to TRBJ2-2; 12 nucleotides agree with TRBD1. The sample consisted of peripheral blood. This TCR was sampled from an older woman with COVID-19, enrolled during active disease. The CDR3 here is CASSPGQGAGGELFF. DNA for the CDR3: TGTGCCAGCAGCCCGGGACAGGGGGCTGGCGGGGAGCTGTTTTTT.